This T cell receptor beta chain was observed in a study of control samples from healthy donors and cancer patients. Assay used: immunoSEQ multiplex PCR; TCRdb lists only in-frame clones, some missing. The sample holds more than 85,000 clones, under 90% seen once. V was pared by 2 bases and J by 13 bases, with 12 bases between. The CDR3 runs 12 residues. CDR1 and CDR2 from the germline V gene are MNHEY and SMNVEV (reference sequence). The sample taken for sequencing was blood. The chain carries TRBV27 and TRBJ2-1; D is possibly TRBD1 or TRBD2 (5 bases each). The receptor comes from a woman aged 45-59 years in good health. The CDR3 nucleotides are TGTGCCAGCAGTTTAAATTGGGGACGTCAGTTCTTC. Amino acid sequence: CASSLNWGRQFF.